Listed here are 13 T cell receptor beta chains from one sample, sequenced in a study of T cell changes during pregnancy in multiple sclerosis. The data were produced by immunoSEQ multiplex PCR, yet TCRdb's version contains in-frame clones alone and is incomplete. The profile shows about 76,000 clones, 90% to 95% of them singletons. This specimen consisted of peripheral blood, obtained in the second trimester of pregnancy. The receptor source for this set is a female donor with multiple sclerosis, enrolled in a pregnancy study.

The CDR3: CASSHQGANTGELFF. The CDR3 nucleotides read TGCGCCAGCAGCCACCAGGGCGCGAACACCGGGGAGCTGTTTTTT. The chain carries TRBV4-1 and TRBJ2-2, with a possible D match to TRBD1 (5 bases). In germline, CDR1 is MGHRA, CDR2 YSYEKL. The CDR3 length is 15 residues. V was clipped by 3 bases and J by 0 bases, with 8 bases between them.

This clone has a single count. V and J are TRBV9 and TRBJ2-7; no reliable D call. Germline V gene sequence: CDR1 SGDLS, CDR2 YYNGEE. Trimming took 0 bases from V and 6 from J, leaving 13 bases between them. CDR3 size: 14 residues. DNA of the CDR3: TGTGCCAGCAGCGTAGTAGCTATCTCTGGCGAGCAGTACTTC. Amino acids: CASSVVAISGEQYF.

V is TRBV28 and J is TRBJ1-4, with TRBD1 matching 9 bases. CDR1 and CDR2 from the germline V gene are MDHEN and SYDVKM. The CDR3 loop spans 14 amino acids. With V trimmed by 3 bases and J by 7 bases, 3 bases remained unmatched. CDR3 sequence (DNA): TGTGCCAGCAGTTTGGGACAGGGTATTGAAAAACTGTTTTTT. This sequence encodes CASSLGQGIEKLFF. Variable domain in full (rest from reference TRBV28 and TRBJ1-4): DVKVTQSSRYLVKRTGEKVFLECVQDMDHENMFWYRQDPGLGLRLIYFSYDVKMKEKGDIPEGYSVSREKKERFSLILESASTNQTSMYLCASSLGQGIEKLFFGSGTQLSVL.

This sequence joins TRBV7-6 and TRBJ2-7; unclear D gene. Trimming took off 2 bases at V and 5 bases at J, with 13 bases between the two ends. Germline CDR1 reads SGHVS; CDR2 reads FNYEAQ. This CDR3 has 14 amino acids. Here the CDR3 DNA reads TGTGCCAGCAGCTTAAAAGGAGTTGACGACGAGCAGTACTTC. Protein product: CASSLKGVDDEQYF.

This clone showed up just once. This sequence joins TRBV7-2 and TRBJ1-4; 7 bases line up with TRBD1. With 5 bases clipped from V and 6 bases from J, the junction kept 6 bases outside the gene matches. The CDR3 is 14 residues long. In germline, CDR1 is SGHTA, CDR2 FQGNSA. This CDR3 is CASSATGADEKLFF. For the CDR3, the DNA is TGTGCCAGCAGCGCCACAGGGGCGGATGAAAAACTGTTTTTT.

This chain connects TRBV11-2 to TRBJ1-5; D gene uncertain. The CDR3 totals 13 residues. Trimming cost V 0 bases and J 6 bases, with 6 bases left between them. In germline, CDR1 is SGHAT, CDR2 FQNNGV. The CDR3 is CASSLEARQPQHF. CDR3 nucleotides: TGTGCCAGCAGCTTAGAAGCTCGTCAGCCCCAGCATTTT.

As DNA, the CDR3 is TGTGCCAGCAGTTTAGGGACTAGCGGGGCGGAGACCCAGTACTTC. Protein sequence: CASSLGTSGAETQYF. This sequence joins TRBV27 and TRBJ2-5; 13 nucleotides line up with TRBD2. Per germline, CDR1 MNHEY and CDR2 SMNVEV (reference sequence). The CDR3 consists of 15 residues. J gave up 5 bases and V 2 bases, and 2 bases lay outside the gene matches.

This chain joins TRBV19 and TRBJ1-5; 7 bases agree with TRBD1. The CDR3 runs to 16 residues. J was trimmed by 0 bases and V by 3 bases; bases with no gene match: 5. CDR1 and CDR2 (germline): LNHDA, SQIVND (reference sequence). The CDR3 is CASSIGTAYSNQPQHF. Here the CDR3 DNA reads TGTGCCAGTAGTATCGGGACAGCTTATAGCAATCAGCCCCAGCATTTT.

This clone was seen a single time. The CDR3, as DNA: TGTGCCAGCAGCTTAACCGGGGCAACTAATGAAAAACTGTTTTTT. This codes for CASSLTGATNEKLFF. The rearrangement joins TRBV7-2 to TRBJ1-4; D remains ambiguous. This CDR3 contains 15 residues. Per the germline V gene, CDR1 is SGHTA and CDR2 is FQGNSA. Trimming left V 2 bases short and J 0 bases short, with 7 bases between.

This sequence joins TRBV6-1 and TRBJ1-5, with D hard to call. The CDR3 covers 14 residues. The V end lost 2 bases, the J end lost 7 bases, and 12 bases lay between the germline ends. Germline V CDR1 and CDR2: MNHNS, SASEGT. The CDR3 sequence is CASSETWEAQPQHF. The CDR3 nucleotides read TGTGCCAGCAGTGAAACGTGGGAGGCCCAGCCCCAGCATTTT.

V is TRBV6-4 and J is TRBJ1-1; 7 bases are shared with TRBD1. This CDR3 contains 15 residues. J was trimmed by 4 bases and V by 3 bases; bases with no gene match: 8. Germline CDR1 MRHNA, CDR2 SNTAGT. The CDR3 nucleotides are TGTGCCAGCAGTGAGAAAAATTCAGGGGGCACTGAAGCTTTCTTT. Translating it yields CASSEKNSGGTEAFF.

This clone was detected only a few times. This chain joins TRBV7-8 and TRBJ1-3; perhaps TRBD1 as D (5 bases). Trimming took 6 bases from V and 2 from J, leaving 14 bases between them. The CDR3 length is 15 residues. Germline V gene lookup returns CDR1 SGHVS and CDR2 FQNEAQ. This CDR3 reads CASSPGGSPGNTIYF. The CDR3 DNA sequence: TGTGCCAGCAGTCCCGGGGGGAGTCCTGGAAACACCATATATTTT. The full variable domain, rest sourced from reference TRBV7-8 and TRBJ1-3, is GAGVSQSPRYKVAKRGQDVALRCDPISGHVSLFWYQQALGQGPEFLTYFQNEAQLDKSGLPSDRFFAERPEGSVSTLKIQRTQQEDSAVYLCASSPGGSPGNTIYFGEGSWLTVV.

V usage is TRBV2 and J usage is TRBJ2-2; 10 bases are a match to TRBD1. CDR1 and CDR2 from the germline V gene are SNHLY and FYNNEI. The CDR3 is 15 residues long. Trimming cost V 10 bases and J 4 bases; bases outside gene matches: 9. Here the CDR3 reads CATSPGQGPTGELFF. CDR3 DNA: TGTGCCACCTCCCCGGGACAGGGGCCCACCGGGGAGCTGTTTTTT.